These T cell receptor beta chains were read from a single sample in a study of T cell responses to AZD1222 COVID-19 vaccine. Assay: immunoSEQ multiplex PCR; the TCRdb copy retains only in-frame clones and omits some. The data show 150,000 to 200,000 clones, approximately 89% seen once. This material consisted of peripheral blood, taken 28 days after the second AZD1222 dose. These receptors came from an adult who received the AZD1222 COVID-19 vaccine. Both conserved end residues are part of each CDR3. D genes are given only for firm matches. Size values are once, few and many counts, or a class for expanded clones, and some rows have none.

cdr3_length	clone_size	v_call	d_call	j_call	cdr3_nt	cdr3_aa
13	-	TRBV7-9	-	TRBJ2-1	TGTGCCAGCAGCTTAGACGTCGCTCCGGCGAAGTTCTTC	CASSLDVAPAKFF
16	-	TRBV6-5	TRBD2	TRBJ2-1	TGTGCCAGCAGTTACCGGACTAGCGGGAGGGCAGGTGAGCAGTTCTTC	CASSYRTSGRAGEQFF
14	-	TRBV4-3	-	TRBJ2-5	TGCGCCAGCAGCCAAGCGATAGCCCAAGAGACCCAGTACTTC	CASSQAIAQETQYF
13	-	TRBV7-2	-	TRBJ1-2	TGTGCCAGCAGCTTAGTCGGGGGGAATGGCTACACCTTC	CASSLVGGNGYTF
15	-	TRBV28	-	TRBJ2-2	TGTGCCAGCGGAATAGCGAGATCGAACACCGGGGAGCTGTTTTTT	CASGIARSNTGELFF
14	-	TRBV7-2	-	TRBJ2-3	TGTGCCAGCAGCTCCCCGAAGGGTACAGATACGCAGTATTTT	CASSSPKGTDTQYF
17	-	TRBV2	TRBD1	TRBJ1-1	TGTGCCAGCAGTCACATCGGGACAGGGGTCCGGGGGACTGAAGCTTTCTTT	CASSHIGTGVRGTEAFF
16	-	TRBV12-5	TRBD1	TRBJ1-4	TGTGCTAGTGGTCCGGACAGGGGTGGGCCTAATGAAAAACTGTTTTTT	CASGPDRGGPNEKLFF
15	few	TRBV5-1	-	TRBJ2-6	TGCGCCAGCAGCTCCAAGGGTGCTGGGGCCAACGTCCTGACTTTC	CASSSKGAGANVLTF
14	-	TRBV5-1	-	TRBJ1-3	TGCGCCAGCAGCTTGGCAGGTATTGGAAACACCATATATTTT	CASSLAGIGNTIYF
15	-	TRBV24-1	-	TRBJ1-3	TGTGCCACCAGTGATCCGCGAACCTCTGGAAACACCATATATTTT	CATSDPRTSGNTIYF
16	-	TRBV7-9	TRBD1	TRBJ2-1	TGTGCCAGCAGCCTGGGGACAGGGGGAATTGTCAATGAGCAGTTCTTC	CASSLGTGGIVNEQFF
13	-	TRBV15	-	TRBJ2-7	TGTGCCACCAGGGGAAGTGGACTCTACGAGCAGTACTTC	CATRGSGLYEQYF
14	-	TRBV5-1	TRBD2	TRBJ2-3	TGCGCCAGTAGGCGAGGACTAGCGTTAGATACGCAGTATTTT	CASRRGLALDTQYF
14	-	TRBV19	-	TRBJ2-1	TGTGCCAGTAGTCTAGGGGGGGCGGGCAATGAGCAGTTCTTC	CASSLGGAGNEQFF
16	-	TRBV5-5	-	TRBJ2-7	TGTGCCAGCAGCTGGGCTACGAGCGGGACATTCTACGAGCAGTACTTC	CASSWATSGTFYEQYF
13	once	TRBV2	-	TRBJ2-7	TGTGCCAGCAGTGTTTCTACCTCCTACGAGCAGTACTTC	CASSVSTSYEQYF
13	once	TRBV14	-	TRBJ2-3	TGTGCCAGCAGCCGACGGGCTACAGATACGCAGTATTTT	CASSRRATDTQYF
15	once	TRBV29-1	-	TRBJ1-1	TGCAGCGTTCGATCATACAGGGTTGCGAACACTGAAGCTTTCTTT	CSVRSYRVANTEAFF
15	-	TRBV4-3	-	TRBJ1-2	TGCGCCAGCAGCCAATCGCCAGCGGGTAGCTATGGCTACACCTTC	CASSQSPAGSYGYTF
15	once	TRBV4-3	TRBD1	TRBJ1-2	TGCGCCAGCAGCCAAGACCGGACAGGGGAGCTTGGCTACACCTTC	CASSQDRTGELGYTF
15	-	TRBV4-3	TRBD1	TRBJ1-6	TGCGCCAGCAGCCAAGTCCTGCAGGGGGCTTCACCCCTCCACTTT	CASSQVLQGASPLHF
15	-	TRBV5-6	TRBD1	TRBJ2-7	TGTGCCAGCAGCGCCGGGACAGGGGCCGCCTACGAGCAGTACTTC	CASSAGTGAAYEQYF
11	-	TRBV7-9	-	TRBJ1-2	TGTGCCAGTAGACAGGACTATGGCTACACCTTC	CASRQDYGYTF
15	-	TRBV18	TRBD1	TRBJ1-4	TGTGCCAGCTCACCTCCGGGACAGGCCGTTGAAAAACTGTTTTTT	CASSPPGQAVEKLFF
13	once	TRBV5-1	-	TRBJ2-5	TGCGCCAGCAGTAAGGGGGTAGAAGAGACCCAGTACTTC	CASSKGVEETQYF
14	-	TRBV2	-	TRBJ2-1	TGTGCCAGCAGAGGAGTAGCTGACTACAATGAGCAGTTCTTC	CASRGVADYNEQFF
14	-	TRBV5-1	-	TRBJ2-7	TGCGCCAGCAGCCCTATTGAATCGGCTTACGAGCAGTACTTC	CASSPIESAYEQYF
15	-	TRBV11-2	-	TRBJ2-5	TGTGCCAGCAGTATTCTAGGGACGGCAGGGGAGACCCAGTACTTC	CASSILGTAGETQYF
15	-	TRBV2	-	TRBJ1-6	TGTGCCAGCAGTATAGGGGTCCCGAGAAGTTCACCCCTCCACTTT	CASSIGVPRSSPLHF
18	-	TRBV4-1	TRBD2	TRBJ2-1	TGCGCCAGCAGCCCCCGGACTAGCGGGAGACCATCCTACAATGAGCAGTTCTTC	CASSPRTSGRPSYNEQFF
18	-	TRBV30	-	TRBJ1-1	TGTGCCTGGAGTGGGATAGGACACCCCGAAGGGATGAACACTGAAGCTTTCTTT	CAWSGIGHPEGMNTEAFF
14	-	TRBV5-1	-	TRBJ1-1	TGCGCCAGCAGCTTCGGGACGTATCGTAGCGAAGCTTTCTTT	CASSFGTYRSEAFF
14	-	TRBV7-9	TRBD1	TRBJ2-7	TGTGCCAGCAGCGGCCGGGACAGTTCCTACGAGCAGTACTTC	CASSGRDSSYEQYF
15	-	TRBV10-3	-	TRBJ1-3	TGTGCCATCAGTGAGGGGCGGATCTCTGGAAACACCATATATTTT	CAISEGRISGNTIYF
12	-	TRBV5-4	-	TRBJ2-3	TGTGCCAGCAGCTTGTTCCCCGATACGCAGTATTTT	CASSLFPDTQYF
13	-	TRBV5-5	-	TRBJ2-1	TGTGCCAGCAGCTTGAGCGCTTACAATGAGCAGTTCTTC	CASSLSAYNEQFF
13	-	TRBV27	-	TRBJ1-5	TGTGCCAGCAGGCCCCGGTTGCCACAGCCCCAGCATTTT	CASRPRLPQPQHF
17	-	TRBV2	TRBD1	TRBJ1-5	TGTGCCAGCAGAGACAGGGGTTCGATTTCTAGCAATCAGCCCCAGCATTTT	CASRDRGSISSNQPQHF
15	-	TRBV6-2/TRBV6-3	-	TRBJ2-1	TGTGCCAGCAGTCACCACGGGGAGAAGTACAATGAGCAGTTCTTC	CASSHHGEKYNEQFF
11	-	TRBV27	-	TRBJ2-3	TGTGCCAGCAGTAGGGGCGCGACGCAGTATTTT	CASSRGATQYF
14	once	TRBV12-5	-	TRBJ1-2	TGTGCTAGTGAGGACCCAGGGGTTAACTATGGCTACACCTTC	CASEDPGVNYGYTF
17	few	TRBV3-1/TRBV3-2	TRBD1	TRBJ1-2	TGTGCCAGCAGCCAAACAAAGACAGGGGGCGGAAGGTATGGCTACACCTTC	CASSQTKTGGGRYGYTF
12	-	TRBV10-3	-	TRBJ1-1	TGTGCCATCGGACGGAGGCAAACTGAAGCTTTCTTT	CAIGRRQTEAFF
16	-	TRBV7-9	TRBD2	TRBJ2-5	TGTGCCAGCAGCCCCCAGACTAGCGCCCCACAAGAGACCCAGTACTTC	CASSPQTSAPQETQYF
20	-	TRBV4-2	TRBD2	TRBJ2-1	TGTGCCAGCAGCCAAGATAAGGCGGATTTAGTCGGGAGGGGCTACAATGAGCAGTTCTTC	CASSQDKADLVGRGYNEQFF
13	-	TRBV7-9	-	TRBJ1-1	TGTGCCAGCAGCTGGGACATGAACACTGAAGCTTTCTTT	CASSWDMNTEAFF